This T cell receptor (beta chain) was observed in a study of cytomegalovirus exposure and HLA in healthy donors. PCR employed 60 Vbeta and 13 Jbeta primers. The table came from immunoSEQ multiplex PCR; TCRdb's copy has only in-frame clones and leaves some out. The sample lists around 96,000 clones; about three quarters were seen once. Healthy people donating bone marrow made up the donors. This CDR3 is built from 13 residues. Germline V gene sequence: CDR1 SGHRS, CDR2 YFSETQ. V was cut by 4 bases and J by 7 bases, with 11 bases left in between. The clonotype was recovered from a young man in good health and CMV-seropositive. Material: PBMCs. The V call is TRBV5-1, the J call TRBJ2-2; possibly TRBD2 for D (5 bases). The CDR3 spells CASSATTGGELFF. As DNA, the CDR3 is TGCGCCAGCAGCGCGACTACTGGCGGGGAGCTGTTTTTT. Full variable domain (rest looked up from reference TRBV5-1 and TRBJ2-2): KAGVTQTPRYLIKTRGQQVTLSCSPISGHRSVSWYQQTPGQGLQFLFEYFSETQRNKGNFPGRFSGRQFSNSRSEMNVSTLELGDSALYLCASSATTGGELFFGEGSRLTVL.